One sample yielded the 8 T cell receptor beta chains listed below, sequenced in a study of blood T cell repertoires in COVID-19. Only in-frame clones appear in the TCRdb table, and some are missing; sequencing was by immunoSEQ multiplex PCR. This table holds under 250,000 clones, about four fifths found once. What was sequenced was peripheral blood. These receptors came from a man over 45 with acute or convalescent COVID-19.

CDR3 in amino acids: CASSQSTGSNYGYTF. CDR3 nucleotides: TGTGCCAGCAGCCAATCCACGGGGTCGAACTATGGCTACACCTTC. The chain couples TRBV4-2 to TRBJ1-2; D not resolved. The germline CDR1 and CDR2 sequences are LGHNA and YNFKEQ. Deletions cut 2 bases from V and 2 bases from J, with 12 bases between. This CDR3 spans 15 amino acids.

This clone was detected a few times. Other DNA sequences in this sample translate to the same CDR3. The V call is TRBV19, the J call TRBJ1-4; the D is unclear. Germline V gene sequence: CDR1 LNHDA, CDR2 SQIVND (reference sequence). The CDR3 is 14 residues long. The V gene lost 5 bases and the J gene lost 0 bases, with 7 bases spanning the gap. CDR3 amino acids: CASSPSATNEKLFF. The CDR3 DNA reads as TGTGCCAGTAGTCCCAGTGCAACTAATGAAAAACTGTTTTTT.

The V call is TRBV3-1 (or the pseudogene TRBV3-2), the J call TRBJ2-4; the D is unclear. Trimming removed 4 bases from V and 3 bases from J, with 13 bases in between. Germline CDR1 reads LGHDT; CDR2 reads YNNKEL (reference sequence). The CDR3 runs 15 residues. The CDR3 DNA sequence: TGTGCCAGCAGCCCTCAGGTCTCGAGCAAAAACATTCAGTACTTC. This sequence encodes CASSPQVSSKNIQYF.

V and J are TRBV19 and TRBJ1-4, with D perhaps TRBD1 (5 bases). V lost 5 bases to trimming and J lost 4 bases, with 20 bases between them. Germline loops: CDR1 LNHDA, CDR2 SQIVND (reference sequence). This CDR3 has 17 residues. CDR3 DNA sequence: TGTGCCAGTAGTTTCTCCACATCCTTCGGGGGTAATGAAAAACTGTTTTTT. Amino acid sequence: CASSFSTSFGGNEKLFF. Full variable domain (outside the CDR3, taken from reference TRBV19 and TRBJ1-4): DGGITQSPKYLFRKEGQNVTLSCEQNLNHDAMYWYRQDPGQGLRLIYYSQIVNDFQKGDIAEGYSVSREKKESFPLTVTSAQKNPTAFYLCASSFSTSFGGNEKLFFGSGTQLSVL.

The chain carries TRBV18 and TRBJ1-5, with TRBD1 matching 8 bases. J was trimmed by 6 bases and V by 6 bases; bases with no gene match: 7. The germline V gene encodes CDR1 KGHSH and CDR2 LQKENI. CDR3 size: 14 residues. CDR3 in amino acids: CASSTGVRGQPQHF. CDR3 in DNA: TGTGCCAGCTCGACAGGGGTTAGGGGTCAGCCCCAGCATTTT.

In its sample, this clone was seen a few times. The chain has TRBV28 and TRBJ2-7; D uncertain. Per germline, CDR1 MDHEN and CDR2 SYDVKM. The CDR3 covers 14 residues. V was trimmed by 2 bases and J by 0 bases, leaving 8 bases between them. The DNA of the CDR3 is TGTGCCAGCAGTTTAGACGGGTACTCCTACGAGCAGTACTTC. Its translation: CASSLDGYSYEQYF. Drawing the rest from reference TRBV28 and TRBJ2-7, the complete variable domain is DVKVTQSSRYLVKRTGEKVFLECVQDMDHENMFWYRQDPGLGLRLIYFSYDVKMKEKGDIPEGYSVSREKKERFSLILESASTNQTSMYLCASSLDGYSYEQYFGPGTRLTVT.

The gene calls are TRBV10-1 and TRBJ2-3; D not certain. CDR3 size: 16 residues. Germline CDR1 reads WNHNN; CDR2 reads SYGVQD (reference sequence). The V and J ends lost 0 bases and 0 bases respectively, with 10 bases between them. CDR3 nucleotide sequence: TGCGCCAGCAGTGAGTCGGCAGGAATTAGCACAGATACGCAGTATTTT. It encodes CASSESAGISTDTQYF.

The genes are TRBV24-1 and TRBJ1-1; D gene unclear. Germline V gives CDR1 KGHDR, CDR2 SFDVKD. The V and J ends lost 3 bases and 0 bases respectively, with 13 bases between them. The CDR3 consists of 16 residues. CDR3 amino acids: CATSDSSEGLNTEAFF. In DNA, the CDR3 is TGTGCCACCAGTGATAGTAGCGAGGGTTTGAACACTGAAGCTTTCTTT.